Given below is one T cell receptor beta chain in context. Its antigen has not been determined. No much larger clonotype is one base removed from it; base qualities were not supplied. The immunoSEQ Assay, a bias-controlled multiplex PCR, was used to amplify TCRbeta CDR3 regions from genomic DNA. The published analysis was carried out like this. The number of nucleated cells in each sample was estimated by amplification of reference gene primers within the assay. To quantify the absolute abundance of each unique TCRbeta CDR3 rearrangement, sequence reads were collapsed and filtered. Productive Simpson clonality was computed per sample as the square root of Simpson's diversity index over productive rearrangements. This immuneACCESS table, as held by TCRdb, lists in-frame sequences with V and J called but not all clones. Of the missing ones, under half trace to an unresolved V gene in checked studies; the others have no known cause. The V and J calls and the clone size are those of that table, but D and trimming were determined from the DNA. The sample records over 60,000 clones, 80% to 95% of which are singletons. The ten largest clonotypes hold 5.5% to 6.5% of the sample.

The collaborating institutions used their own protocols to collect whole blood in K2EDTA tubes. Collaborator samples were shipped for TCRbeta analysis as frozen whole blood, isolated PBMCs, or DNA extracted from either sample type. The sample originates from a study of blood T cell repertoires in COVID-19 (dated by TCRdb to the early 2020s). Turning to the overall study: Collaborator samples came from the United States, Italy and Spain and covered acute and convalescent phases of COVID-19. Where available, HLA class I and class II types were obtained from metadata supplied by the sample provider rather than from assay-based typing. Sample metadata almost always included a de-identified subject ID, COVID-19 status, age in years and sex. Samples were obtained from the ongoing ImmuneRACE study (first 160 participants) and from some 1,200 subjects provided by 6 global collaborators. The material from the prospective study consisted of cDNA or gDNA derived from T cells, B-cell-depleted T cells, or PBMCs. Subjects who had been exposed to COVID-19, were actively infected with it, or had recovered from it provided the deeply sampled blood TCRbeta repertoires that made up the dataset. The repertoires were released in a freely available public database intended as a resource for research on the immune response to SARS-CoV-2.

Trimming accounts for 3 bases at V and 7 bases at J, while the number of junction bases matched to no gene is 8. Looking up the germline V gene yields CDR1 MDHEN and CDR2 SYDVKM. Counted from cysteine to phenylalanine, this CDR3 has 15 amino acids. Solely the CDR3 DNA is kept, with 45 bases framed from the first base. What the work shows at the level of the full study, not this receptor alone: How much clinical and demographic metadata was included differed by source and by participant, and the metadata was provided uncurated.

This receptor was identified in a human donor in a cohort sampled during active COVID-19. The sequence is built from TRBV28 and TRBJ2-7; 11 bases in the junction line up with TRBD2. Sequencing was performed on peripheral blood. The nucleotide sequence reads as follows: TGTGCCAGCAGTTTTTTCCTAGCGGGGGGAGGAGAGCAGTACTTC. It is translated as CASSFFLAGGGEQYF. The CDR3, completed at both ends by the reference TRBV28 and TRBJ2-7 genes, gives the full variable domain DVKVTQSSRYLVKRTGEKVFLECVQDMDHENMFWYRQDPGLGLRLIYFSYDVKMKEKGDIPEGYSVSREKKERFSLILESASTNQTSMYLCASSFFLAGGGEQYFGPGTRLTVT.